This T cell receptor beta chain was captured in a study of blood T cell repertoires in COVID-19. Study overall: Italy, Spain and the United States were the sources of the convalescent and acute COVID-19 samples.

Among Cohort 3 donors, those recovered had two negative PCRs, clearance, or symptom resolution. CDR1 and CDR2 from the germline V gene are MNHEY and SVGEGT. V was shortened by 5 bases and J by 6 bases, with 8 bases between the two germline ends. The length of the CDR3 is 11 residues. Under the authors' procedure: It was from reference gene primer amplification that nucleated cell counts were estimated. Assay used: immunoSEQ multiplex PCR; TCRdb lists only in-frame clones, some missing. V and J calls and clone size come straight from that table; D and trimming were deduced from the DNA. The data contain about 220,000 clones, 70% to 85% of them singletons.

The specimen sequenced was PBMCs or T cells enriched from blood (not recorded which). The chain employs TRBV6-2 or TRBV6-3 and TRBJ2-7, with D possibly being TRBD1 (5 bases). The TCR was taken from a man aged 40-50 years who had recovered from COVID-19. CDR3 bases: TGTGCCAGCAGTGACAGAGGCGAGCAGTACTTC. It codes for CASSDRGEQYF.